This is a list of T cell receptor beta chains from one sample in a study of T cell responses to AZD1222 COVID-19 vaccine. The protocol was immunoSEQ multiplex PCR, while the TCRdb copy is restricted to in-frame clones and leaves out a portion. The table includes roughly 120,000 clones, 88% detected once. The sample was peripheral blood, taken on day 0 of AZD1222 vaccination. Receptor source: an adult in good health. Each CDR3 is given with its conserved first and last residue. D genes are given only for firm matches. Rows give clone size only sometimes, using once, few, many, or a class for an expanded clone.

>TRBJ2-7|TRBV5-1|-|-
TGCGCCAGCAGCCCACCAGGGGGGCGATACTACGAGCAGTACTTC
CASSPPGGRYYEQYF
>TRBJ1-1|TRBV25-1|-|-
TGTGCCAGCAGTGGTGTTCTACGGGACAAGAACACTGAAGCTTTCTTT
CASSGVLRDKNTEAFF
>TRBJ1-4|TRBV19|-|TRBD1
TGTGCCAGTAGTACGGGGACAGGTGCAACTAATGAAAAACTGTTTTTT
CASSTGTGATNEKLFF
>TRBJ1-5|TRBV30|-|-
TGTGCCTGGAGTCGTGGGAGTCTGGGTCAGCCCCAGCATTTT
CAWSRGSLGQPQHF
>TRBJ1-2|TRBV6-2/TRBV6-3|-|-
TGTGCCAGCAGTTACAAGACAGGCGGCTACACCTTC
CASSYKTGGYTF
>TRBJ1-1|TRBV14|once|TRBD1
TGTGCCAGCAGCCCCTGGGACAGACATAACACTGAAGCTTTCTTT
CASSPWDRHNTEAFF
>TRBJ1-5|TRBV24-1|-|-
TGTGCCACCAGTGATAGCAATCAGCCCCAGCATTTT
CATSDSNQPQHF
>TRBJ1-3|TRBV5-1|-|-
TGCGCCAGCAGCTGGGCCGACGGAGCCTCTGGAAACACCATATATTTT
CASSWADGASGNTIYF
>TRBJ2-2|TRBV18|-|TRBD2
TGTGCCAGCTCACCCCCGGGACTAGCGAACACCGGGGAGCTGTTTTTT
CASSPPGLANTGELFF
>TRBJ1-6|TRBV15|-|-
TGTGCCACCAGCCGGGTCCGGGGGAGCTCCTATAATTCACCCCTCCACTTT
CATSRVRGSSYNSPLHF
>TRBJ1-1|TRBV5-4|-|-
TGTGCCAGCAGCTTGGCCCTGACAGGGAACACTGAAGCTTTCTTT
CASSLALTGNTEAFF
>TRBJ1-5|TRBV28|-|TRBD1
TGTGCCAGCAGTTCCCTGGGAGGGGGCGGTCAGCCCCAGCATTTT
CASSSLGGGGQPQHF
>TRBJ1-5|TRBV9|-|-
TGTGCCAGCAGCTCCCCGACTCCCCGTAGCGGATCTCTCAGCAATCAGCCCCAGCATTTT
CASSSPTPRSGSLSNQPQHF